The rows below give T cell receptor beta chains drawn from one sample of a study of blood T cell repertoires in COVID-19. Using immunoSEQ multiplex PCR, the repertoire was profiled, and TCRdb retains in-frame clones only, with some absent. In the table there are about 19,000 clones, 70% to 90% of which are singletons. The sequenced sample consisted of peripheral blood. The receptors here all came from a human donor in a cohort sampled during active COVID-19. Both conserved end residues are part of each CDR3. D genes are given only for firm matches. Expanded clones get a size class; other rows say once, few or many, or leave the size out.

J	V	length	size	D	CDR3	DNA
TRBJ2-7	TRBV18	13	.	TRBD2	CASSPGGDYEQYF	TGTGCCAGCTCTCCTGGGGGGGACTACGAGCAGTACTTC
TRBJ2-3	TRBV9	16	.	.	CASSVAGGSSTDTQYF	TGTGCCAGCAGCGTAGCTGGAGGTTCTAGCACAGATACGCAGTATTTT
TRBJ2-7	TRBV5-1	17	.	TRBD1	CASSFFPGQGTEREQYF	TGCGCCAGCAGTTTCTTTCCGGGACAGGGGACGGAACGCGAGCAGTACTTC
TRBJ2-3	TRBV28	17	.	TRBD2	CASTPSRSGREKDTQYF	TGTGCCAGCACCCCCTCCCGGAGCGGGAGAGAAAAAGATACGCAGTATTTT
TRBJ1-6	TRBV14	11	.	.	CASSQGTRLHF	TGTGCCAGCAGCCAAGGGACTAGGCTCCACTTT
TRBJ2-7	TRBV5-1	14	once	TRBD1	CASSIGTGGYEQYF	TGCGCCAGCAGCATTGGGACAGGAGGTTACGAGCAGTACTTC
TRBJ2-1	TRBV4-1	17	.	.	CASSQGRRSSVNNEQFF	TGCGCCAGCAGCCAAGGCCGCCGGTCTAGCGTAAACAATGAGCAGTTCTTC
TRBJ1-2	TRBV3-1/TRBV3-2	14	.	.	CASSQGRTVYGYTF	TGTGCCAGCAGCCAAGGACGGACTGTCTATGGCTACACCTTC
TRBJ2-5	TRBV10-3	15	.	TRBD2	CAISSGRTPRETQYF	TGTGCCATCTCTAGCGGGAGGACTCCTAGGGAGACCCAGTACTTC
TRBJ2-3	TRBV20-1	16	.	.	CSASARGNSGTDTQYF	TGCAGTGCTAGTGCCAGGGGAAATAGCGGGACAGATACGCAGTATTTT
TRBJ2-5	TRBV7-7	15	.	.	CASSIVLAQRETQYF	TGTGCTAGCAGCATAGTACTAGCCCAGAGAGAGACCCAGTACTTC
TRBJ2-5	TRBV10-1	15	.	TRBD2	CASSSGREVPETQYF	TGCGCCAGCAGTAGCGGGAGGGAGGTTCCGGAGACCCAGTACTTC
TRBJ2-3	TRBV5-4	15	.	.	CASSWVGRGTDTQYF	TGTGCCAGCAGCTGGGTGGGGCGGGGAACAGATACGCAGTATTTT
TRBJ1-5	TRBV28	15	.	TRBD1	CASSFPGQGNQPQHF	TGTGCCAGCAGTTTCCCAGGACAGGGAAATCAGCCCCAGCATTTT
TRBJ2-1	TRBV14	14	.	.	CASSVVSAYNEQFF	TGTGCCAGCAGCGTTGTGTCGGCCTACAATGAGCAGTTCTTC
TRBJ2-7	TRBV4-2	16	.	.	CASSQDRGLVTYEQYF	TGTGCCAGCAGCCAAGATCGCGGACTGGTGACCTACGAGCAGTACTTC
TRBJ1-5	TRBV28	14	few	TRBD1	CASSWGQGGQPQHF	TGTGCCAGCAGTTGGGGACAGGGCGGTCAGCCCCAGCATTTT
TRBJ2-7	TRBV11-2	15	.	TRBD2	CASSPGVAGSYEQYF	TGTGCCAGCAGCCCGGGGGTAGCGGGCTCCTACGAGCAGTACTTC
TRBJ2-1	TRBV9	17	.	.	CASSPRSSAATDNEQFF	TGTGCCAGCAGCCCCCGTTCTTCGGCGGCTACTGACAATGAGCAGTTCTTC
TRBJ2-1	TRBV25-1	13	.	.	CATGEAFGNEQFF	TGTGCCACCGGGGAGGCTTTCGGCAATGAGCAGTTCTTC
TRBJ2-1	TRBV6-4	15	.	.	CASSPSGAGYNEQFF	TGTGCCAGCAGTCCGTCAGGGGCAGGATACAATGAGCAGTTCTTC
TRBJ2-7	TRBV5-1	14	few	.	CASSLGTGIYEQYF	TGCGCCAGCAGCTTGGGAACAGGGATCTACGAGCAGTACTTC
TRBJ1-3	TRBV5-4	15	.	.	CASSPDSYSGNTIYF	TGTGCCAGCAGCCCGGACTCCTACTCTGGAAACACCATATATTTT
TRBJ1-6	TRBV5-4	16	.	.	CASSLGFGSYNSPLHF	TGTGCCAGCAGCTTGGGGTTCGGGTCCTATAATTCACCCCTCCACTTT
TRBJ2-7	TRBV5-4	12	.	TRBD1	CASQGAGDEQYF	TGTGCCAGCCAGGGGGCAGGAGACGAGCAGTACTTC
TRBJ2-4	TRBV11-2	11	.	.	CASSFTDIQYF	TGTGCCAGCAGCTTTACGGACATTCAGTACTTC
TRBJ2-7	TRBV21-1	17	.	.	CASSKGEADPSAYEQYF	TGTGCCAGCAGCAAAGGAGAGGCCGACCCGAGCGCCTACGAGCAGTACTTC
TRBJ2-1	TRBV29-1	12	few	TRBD2	CSVGIGGNEQFF	TGCAGCGTGGGAATCGGGGGGAATGAGCAGTTCTTC
TRBJ2-1	TRBV7-3	14	.	.	CASSLNGHRNEQFF	TGTGCCAGCAGCTTAAATGGGCACCGAAATGAGCAGTTCTTC
TRBJ2-5	TRBV2	13	.	.	CASRVVVQETQYF	TGTGCCAGCAGGGTAGTGGTCCAAGAGACCCAGTACTTC
TRBJ2-3	TRBV18	17	.	.	CASSPPTAGTSTDTQYF	TGTGCCAGCTCACCACCGACGGCGGGAACTAGCACAGATACGCAGTATTTT
TRBJ2-1	TRBV5-6	14	.	.	CASSLYSPYNEQFF	TGTGCCAGCAGCTTGTACTCCCCCTACAATGAGCAGTTCTTC
TRBJ2-5	TRBV4-1	21	.	TRBD2	CASSQRFLGGLAGVGQETQYF	TGCGCCAGCAGCCAGCGCTTTCTGGGGGGACTAGCGGGAGTCGGGCAAGAGACCCAGTACTTC
TRBJ2-3	TRBV19	15	.	TRBD1	CASSTLGQGYDTQYF	TGTGCCAGTAGTACCCTCGGACAGGGTTACGATACGCAGTATTTT
TRBJ1-5	TRBV2	15	.	.	CASSVGGDSAQPQHF	TGTGCCAGCAGTGTGGGGGGGGATTCTGCTCAGCCCCAGCATTTT
TRBJ2-1	TRBV5-8	14	.	TRBD2	CASSSGLGYNEQFF	TGTGCCAGCAGCTCGGGACTAGGTTACAATGAGCAGTTCTTC
TRBJ1-1	TRBV28	12	.	.	CASYDSYTEAFF	TGTGCCAGCTACGACAGCTACACTGAAGCTTTCTTT
TRBJ2-7	TRBV18	15	.	TRBD2	CASSPTAGEGSEQYF	TGTGCCAGCTCACCAACCGCGGGAGAGGGGAGCGAGCAGTACTTC
TRBJ2-6	TRBV3-1/TRBV3-2	13	.	.	CASSRSGANVLTF	TGTGCCAGCAGTCGGTCGGGGGCCAACGTCCTGACTTTC
TRBJ2-7	TRBV5-6	14	once	TRBD1	CASSRNRDSYEQYF	TGTGCCAGCAGCCGGAACCGGGACAGTTACGAGCAGTACTTC
TRBJ1-4	TRBV5-4	16	.	.	CASSRNQGGEGEKLFF	TGTGCCAGCAGCCGAAACCAGGGAGGGGAGGGTGAAAAACTGTTTTTT
TRBJ2-7	TRBV19	14	few	TRBD2	CASSMTSGNYEQYF	TGTGCCAGTAGTATGACTAGCGGGAACTACGAGCAGTACTTC
TRBJ2-1	TRBV5-1	14	.	.	CASSGGPAYNEQFF	TGCGCCAGCAGCGGCGGGCCGGCATACAATGAGCAGTTCTTC
TRBJ2-3	TRBV9	19	few	.	CASSRADRRGSVATDTQYF	TGTGCCAGCAGCAGAGCCGACCGTCGGGGGTCGGTGGCCACAGATACGCAGTATTTT